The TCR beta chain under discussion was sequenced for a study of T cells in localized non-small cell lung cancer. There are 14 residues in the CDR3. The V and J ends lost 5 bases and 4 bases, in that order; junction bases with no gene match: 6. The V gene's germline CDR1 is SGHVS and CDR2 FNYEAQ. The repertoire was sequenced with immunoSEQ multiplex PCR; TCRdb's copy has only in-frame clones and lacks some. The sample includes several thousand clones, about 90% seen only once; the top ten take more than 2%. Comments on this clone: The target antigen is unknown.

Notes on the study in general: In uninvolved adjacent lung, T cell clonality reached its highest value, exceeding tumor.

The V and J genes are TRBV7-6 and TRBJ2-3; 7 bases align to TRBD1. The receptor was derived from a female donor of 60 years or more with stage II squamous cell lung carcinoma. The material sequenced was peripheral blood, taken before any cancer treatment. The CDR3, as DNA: TGTGCCAGCAGCGGTCCGGGACAGTCAGATACGCAGTATTTT. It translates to CASSGPGQSDTQYF.